The rows below give T cell receptor beta chains drawn from one sample of a study of blood T cell repertoires in COVID-19. Only in-frame clones appear in the TCRdb table, and some are missing; sequencing was by immunoSEQ multiplex PCR. The top ten hold 2% to 3% of the sample, which has some 27,000 clones, about 90% seen once. Input material: peripheral blood. These TCRs come from a human donor in a cohort sampled during active COVID-19. Each CDR3 is given without its conserved first and last residue. A D gene is named only where the DNA matches it firmly.

V: TRBV11-2
D: .
CDR3: ASSGGVRQPQH

V: TRBV5-1
D: .
CDR3: ASSLAYDTGELF

V: TRBV2
D: .
CDR3: ASNERARGTVGELF

V: TRBV3-1/TRBV3-2
D: TRBD1
CDR3: ASSLVAGGTEQF

V: TRBV5-1
D: .
CDR3: ASSFLTREETQY

V: TRBV2
D: .
CDR3: ASSVWSGTDTQY

V: TRBV6-5
D: TRBD1
CDR3: ASSRGTAYGYT

V: TRBV7-9
D: TRBD1
CDR3: ASTESRDRAKKTIYEQY

V: TRBV5-4
D: .
CDR3: ASSAEGPEQF

V: TRBV5-4
D: .
CDR3: ASSFYDSNYGYT

V: TRBV12-3/TRBV12-4
D: .
CDR3: ASSPTGTGELF

V: TRBV7-2
D: .
CDR3: ASRRGVEGYT

V: TRBV19
D: .
CDR3: ASSNRRRGTGELF

V: TRBV10-1
D: TRBD1
CDR3: ASSEVGQDSYEQY

V: TRBV29-1
D: .
CDR3: SAPGFEQY

V: TRBV9
D: .
CDR3: ASSVGSPDTQY

V: TRBV23-1
D: .
CDR3: ASSQRGSGAWGADPEAF

V: TRBV5-1
D: TRBD1
CDR3: ASSRQGVLDTQY

V: TRBV6-5
D: .
CDR3: ASSPSASGYT

V: TRBV7-3
D: TRBD1
CDR3: ASSLYRDSGELF

V: TRBV27
D: .
CDR3: ASGYRRSSYEQY

V: TRBV7-3
D: TRBD2
CDR3: ASGSGGVDTQY